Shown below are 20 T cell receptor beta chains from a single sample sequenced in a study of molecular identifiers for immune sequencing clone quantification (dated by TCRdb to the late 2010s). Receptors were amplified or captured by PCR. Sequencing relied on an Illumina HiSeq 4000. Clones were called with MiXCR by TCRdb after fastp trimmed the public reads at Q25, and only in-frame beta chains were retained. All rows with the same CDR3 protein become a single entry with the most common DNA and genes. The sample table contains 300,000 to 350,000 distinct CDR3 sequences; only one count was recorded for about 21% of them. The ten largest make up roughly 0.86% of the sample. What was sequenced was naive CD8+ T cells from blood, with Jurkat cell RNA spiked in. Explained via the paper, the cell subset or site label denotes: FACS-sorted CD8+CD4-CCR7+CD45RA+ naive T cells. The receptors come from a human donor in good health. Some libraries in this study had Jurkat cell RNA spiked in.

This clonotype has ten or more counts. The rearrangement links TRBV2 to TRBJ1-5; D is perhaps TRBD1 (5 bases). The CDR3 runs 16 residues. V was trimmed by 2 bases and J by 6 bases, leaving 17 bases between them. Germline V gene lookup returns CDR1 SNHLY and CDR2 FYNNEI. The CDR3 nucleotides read TGTGCCAGCAGTGAACGGGAGGGGTTGGTCCTTCAGCCCCAGCATTTT. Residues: CASSEREGLVLQPQHF.

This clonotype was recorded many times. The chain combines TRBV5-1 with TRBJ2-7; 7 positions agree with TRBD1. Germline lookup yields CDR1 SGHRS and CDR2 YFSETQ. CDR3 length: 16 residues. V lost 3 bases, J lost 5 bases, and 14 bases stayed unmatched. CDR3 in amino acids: CASSSQGWTGVHEQYF. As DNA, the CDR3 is TGCGCCAGCAGCTCCCAGGGTTGGACAGGTGTCCACGAGCAGTACTTC.

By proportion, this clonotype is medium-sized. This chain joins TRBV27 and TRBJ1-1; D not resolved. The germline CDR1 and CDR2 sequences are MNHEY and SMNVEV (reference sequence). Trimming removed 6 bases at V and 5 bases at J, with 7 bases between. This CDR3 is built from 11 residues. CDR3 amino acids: CASSLGTEAFF. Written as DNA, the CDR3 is TGTGCCAGCAGCTTGGGAACTGAAGCTTTCTTT.

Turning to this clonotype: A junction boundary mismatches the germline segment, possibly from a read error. The chain's CDR3 is CAGSLIVDTQYF. CDR3 nucleotide sequence: TGTGCCGGCAGCTTAATAGTAGATACGCAGTATTTT. The chain recombines TRBV11-2 with TRBJ2-3; D remains unclear. Germline V gives CDR1 SGHAT, CDR2 FQNNGV. The CDR3 consists of 12 residues. Together with reference TRBV11-2 and TRBJ2-3, the CDR3 gives the full variable domain: EAGVAQSPRYKIIEKRQSVAFWCNPISGHATLYWYQQILGQGPKLLIQFQNNGVVDDSQLPKDRFSAERLKGVDSTLKIQPAKLEDSAVYLCAGSLIVDTQYFGPGTRLTVL.

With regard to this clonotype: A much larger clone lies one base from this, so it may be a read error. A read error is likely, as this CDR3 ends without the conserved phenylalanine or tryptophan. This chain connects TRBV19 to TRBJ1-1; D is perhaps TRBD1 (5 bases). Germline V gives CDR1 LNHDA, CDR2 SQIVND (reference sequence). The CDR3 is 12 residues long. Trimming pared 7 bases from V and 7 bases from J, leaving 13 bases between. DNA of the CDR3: TGTGCCAGTAAAGAGGGGTCGAGTGAAGCTTTCCTT. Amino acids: CASKEGSSEAFL.

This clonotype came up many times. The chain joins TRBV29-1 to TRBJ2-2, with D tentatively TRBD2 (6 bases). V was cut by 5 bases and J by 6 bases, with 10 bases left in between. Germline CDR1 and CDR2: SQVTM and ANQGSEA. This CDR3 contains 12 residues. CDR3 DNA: TGCAGCGTTCCGGAGGGGTCCGGGGAGCTGTTTTTT. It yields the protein CSVPEGSGELFF.

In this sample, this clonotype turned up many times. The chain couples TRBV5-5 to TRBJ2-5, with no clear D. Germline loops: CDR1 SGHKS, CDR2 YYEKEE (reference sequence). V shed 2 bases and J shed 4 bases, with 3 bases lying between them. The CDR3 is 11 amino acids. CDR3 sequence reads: CASSFTETQYF. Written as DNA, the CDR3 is TGTGCCAGCAGCTTCACAGAGACCCAGTACTTC.

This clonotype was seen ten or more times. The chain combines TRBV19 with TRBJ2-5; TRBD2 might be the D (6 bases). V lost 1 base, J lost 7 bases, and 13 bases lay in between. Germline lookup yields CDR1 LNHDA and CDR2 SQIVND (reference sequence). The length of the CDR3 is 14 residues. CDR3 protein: CASSIGAGPGTQYF. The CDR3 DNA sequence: TGTGCCAGTAGTATAGGGGCGGGACCCGGGACCCAGTACTTC.

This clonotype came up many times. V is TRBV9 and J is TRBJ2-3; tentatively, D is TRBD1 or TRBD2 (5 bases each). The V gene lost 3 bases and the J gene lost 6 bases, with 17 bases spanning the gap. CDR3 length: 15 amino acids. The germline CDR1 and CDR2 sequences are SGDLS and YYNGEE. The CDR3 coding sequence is TGTGCCAGCAGCGAACAGGATCATTGGGGGGATACGCAGTATTTT. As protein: CASSEQDHWGDTQYF.

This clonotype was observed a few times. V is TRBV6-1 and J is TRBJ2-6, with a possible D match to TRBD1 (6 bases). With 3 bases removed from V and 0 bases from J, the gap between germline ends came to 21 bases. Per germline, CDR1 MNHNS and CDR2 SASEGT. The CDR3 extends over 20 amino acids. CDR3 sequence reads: CASSEGFPGRTDSGANVLTF. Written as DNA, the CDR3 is TGTGCCAGCAGTGAGGGGTTTCCGGGACGGACAGACTCTGGGGCCAACGTCCTGACTTTC.

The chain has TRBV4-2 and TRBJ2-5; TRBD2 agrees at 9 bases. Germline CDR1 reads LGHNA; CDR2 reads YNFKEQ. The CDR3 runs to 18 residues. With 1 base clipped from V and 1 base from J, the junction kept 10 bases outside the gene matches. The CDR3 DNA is TGTGCCAGCAGCCAAGGGGTGGCGGGGGGGCTCCTCCAAGAGACCCAGTACTTC. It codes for CASSQGVAGGLLQETQYF.

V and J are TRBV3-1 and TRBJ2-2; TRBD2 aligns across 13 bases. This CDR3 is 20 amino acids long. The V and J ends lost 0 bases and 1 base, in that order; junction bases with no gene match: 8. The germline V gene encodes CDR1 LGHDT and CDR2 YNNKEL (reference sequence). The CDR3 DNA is TGTGCCAGCAGCCAAGATAGCACTAGCGGGGGGGCGTGGAACACCGGGGAGCTGTTTTTT. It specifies CASSQDSTSGGAWNTGELFF.

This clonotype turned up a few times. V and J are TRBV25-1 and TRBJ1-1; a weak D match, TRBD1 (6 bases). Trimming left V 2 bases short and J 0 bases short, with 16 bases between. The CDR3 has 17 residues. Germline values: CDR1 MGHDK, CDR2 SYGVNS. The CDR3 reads CASSERPGVSMNTEAFF. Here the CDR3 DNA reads TGTGCCAGCAGTGAAAGGCCAGGGGTTTCCATGAACACTGAAGCTTTCTTT.

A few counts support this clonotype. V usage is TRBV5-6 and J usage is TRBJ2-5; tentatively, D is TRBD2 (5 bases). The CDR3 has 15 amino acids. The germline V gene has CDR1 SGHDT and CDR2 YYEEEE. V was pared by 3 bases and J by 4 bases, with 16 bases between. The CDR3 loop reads CASSSFYLEGETQYF. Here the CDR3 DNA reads TGTGCCAGCAGCTCTTTCTACTTAGAGGGAGAGACCCAGTACTTC.

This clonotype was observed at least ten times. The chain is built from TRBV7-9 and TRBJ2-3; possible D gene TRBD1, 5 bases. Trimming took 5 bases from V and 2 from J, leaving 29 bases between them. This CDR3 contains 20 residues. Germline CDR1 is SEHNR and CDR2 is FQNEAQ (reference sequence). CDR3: CASSLWGRASRKTNTDTQYF. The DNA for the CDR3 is TGTGCCAGCAGCCTGTGGGGCAGGGCGTCTAGGAAAACAAACACAGATACGCAGTATTTT.

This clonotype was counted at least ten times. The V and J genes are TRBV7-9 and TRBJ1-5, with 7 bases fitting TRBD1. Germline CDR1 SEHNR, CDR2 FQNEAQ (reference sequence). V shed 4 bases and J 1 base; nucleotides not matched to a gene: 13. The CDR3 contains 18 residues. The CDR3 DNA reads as TGTGCCAGCAGCTCCCCCAAACGGGACAGACTAAGCAATCAGCCCCAGCATTTT. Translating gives CASSSPKRDRLSNQPQHF.

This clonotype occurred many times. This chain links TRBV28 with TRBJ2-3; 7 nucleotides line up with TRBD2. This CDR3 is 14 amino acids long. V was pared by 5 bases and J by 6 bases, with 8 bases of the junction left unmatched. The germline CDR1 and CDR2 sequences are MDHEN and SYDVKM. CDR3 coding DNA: TGTGCCAGCAGTCGTGCGGGAGATTTGGATACGCAGTATTTT. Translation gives CASSRAGDLDTQYF.

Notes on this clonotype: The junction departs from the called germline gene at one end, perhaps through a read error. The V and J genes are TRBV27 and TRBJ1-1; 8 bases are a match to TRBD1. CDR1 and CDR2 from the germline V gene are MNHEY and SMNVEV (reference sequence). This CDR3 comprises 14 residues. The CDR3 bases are TGTGCCAGCAGTTGGACAGGGAGGAACACTGAAGTTTTCTTT. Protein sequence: CASSWTGRNTEVFF.

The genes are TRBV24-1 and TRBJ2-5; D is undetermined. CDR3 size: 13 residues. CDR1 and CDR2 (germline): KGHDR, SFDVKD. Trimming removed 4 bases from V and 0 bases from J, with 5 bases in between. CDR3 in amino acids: CATSDRYQETQYF. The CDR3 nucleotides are TGTGCCACCAGTGACCGGTACCAAGAGACCCAGTACTTC.

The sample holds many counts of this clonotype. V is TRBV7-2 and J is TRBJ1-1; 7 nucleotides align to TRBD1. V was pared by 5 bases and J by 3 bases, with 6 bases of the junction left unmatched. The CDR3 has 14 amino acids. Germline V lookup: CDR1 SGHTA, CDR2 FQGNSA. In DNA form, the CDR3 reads TGTGCCAGCAGCAGGACAGGTGGACACACTGAAGCTTTCTTT. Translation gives CASSRTGGHTEAFF.